This TCR beta chain was profiled in a study of blood T cell repertoires in COVID-19. V lost 3 bases to trimming and J lost 0 bases, with 13 bases between them. CDR1 and CDR2 from the germline V gene are SGHNT and YYREEE (reference sequence). This CDR3 is built from 15 residues. Here immunoSEQ multiplex PCR was the method, and the copy in TCRdb shows in-frame clones only, minus some. The sample comprises about 440,000 clones, around 91% of which are singletons, and 0.6% to 0.7% rests with the top ten. This receptor was taken from a man younger than 35 who had recovered from COVID-19. The chain is built from TRBV5-4 and TRBJ2-7, with unresolved D. Sequencing was done on a sample of PBMCs or T cells enriched from blood (not recorded which). The CDR3 reads CASSSGADNSYEQYF. In nucleotides, the CDR3 is TGTGCCAGCAGCTCCGGTGCTGATAACTCCTACGAGCAGTACTTC. The full variable domain, completed using reference TRBV5-4 and TRBJ2-7, is ETGVTQSPTHLIKTRGQQVTLRCSSQSGHNTVSWYQQALGQGPQFIFQYYREEENGRGNFPPRFSGLQFPNYSSELNVNALELDDSALYLCASSSGADNSYEQYFGPGTRLTVT.